This TCR beta chain derives from a study of blood T cells in healthy people across ages. Findings and caveats of the study: TCR beta diversity per million T cells fell roughly linearly with age.

A minimum of 6 million PBMCs was isolated per sample. Samples each had at least 5.5 micrograms of total RNA extracted. This clonotype was seen at least ten times. Its antigen remains unidentified. Through a sample-barcoded 5' primer and a J-beta primer mix, a second PCR was run for about 6 to 11 cycles. A tag from a template-switch adaptor with 12 random nucleotides marked each cDNA molecule. TCRdb re-analysed the 5' RACE reads in MiXCR, keeping a single row per CDR3 protein. The sample has roughly 410,000 distinct CDR3 sequences; more than 45% are singletons. In germline, CDR1 is SGHDT, CDR2 YYEEEE. V gave up 3 bases and J gave up 2 bases, with 20 bases separating them. This CDR3 is 17 amino acids long.

The chain employs TRBV5-6 and TRBJ2-5; D is undetermined. The sequencing sample was made of blood. The sequence was collected from a man aged 60 to 69 in good health. The CDR3 DNA follows: TGTGCCAGCAGCTGGGCGGCCAACCGGGCCACACAAGAGACCCAGTACTTC. It translates to CASSWAANRATQETQYF.